This T cell receptor beta chain was recorded in a study of T-cell memory formation after mild COVID-19. Study details: TCR clusters mostly belonged to single donors.

UMIs and sample barcodes were carried by the TCR alpha and TCR beta cDNA libraries that 5'RACE produced using constant-segment primers. A single record per CDR3 protein comes from TCRdb applying MiXCR to the 5' RACE reads. The sample carries a few hundred thousand distinct CDR3 sequences, approximately 19% recorded once. The CDR3 sequence is 17 residues long. What was sequenced was PBMCs or a T cell subset sorted from them (not recorded which). The TCR was taken from a man aged 18 to 30 who had mild COVID-19 (a few samples of this study predate the infection). Cell type and time point are not known. This rearrangement joins TRBV3-2 to TRBJ2-3; the table calls TRBD2, which could not be checked here. TRBV3-2 is a listed pseudogene. CDR3 sequence: CASSQEISGGSVHTQYF. The CDR3 DNA sequence: TGTGCCAGCAGCCAAGAAATTAGCGGGGGCTCGGTGCATACGCAGTATTTT.